Below, 17 T cell receptor beta chains from the same sample are listed, as sequenced in a study of T-cell reconstitution after alpha-beta-depleted transplantation in children. Unique molecular identifiers were used in preparing the TCRbeta library. TCRdb reanalysed the PCR reads using MiXCR and keeps one entry per CDR3 protein. The sample consists of about 500,000 distinct CDR3 sequences, approximately 29% of them appearing once. The sequencing used PBMCs from the stem cell graft donor, collected from the stem cell graft. These receptors all stem from a human donor who donated a stem cell graft to a child with aplastic anemia.

The CDR3 is CASTRGGASTDTQYF. The CDR3 DNA follows: TGTGCCAGCACCCGGGGTGGTGCTAGCACAGATACGCAGTATTTT. This rearrangement joins TRBV12-3 or TRBV12-4 to TRBJ2-3; D might be TRBD2 (5 bases). The CDR3 has 15 residues. The V end lost 7 bases, the J end lost 0 bases, and 14 bases lay between the germline ends.

The table lists this clonotype with a few counts. The J gene is TRBJ1-5, the V gene TRBV6-5, with TRBD1 identical over 8 bases. The V segment lost 4 bases and the J segment 2 bases; nucleotides outside the gene matches: 13. The CDR3 is made up of 18 amino acids. Looked up from germline, CDR1 is MNHEY and CDR2 is SVGAGI. The CDR3: CASSSSPGTGDGNQPQHF. CDR3 DNA: TGTGCCAGCAGTTCATCCCCCGGGACAGGAGACGGCAATCAGCCCCAGCATTTT.

The CDR3 spells CSAPSGNIQYF. In DNA form, the CDR3 reads TGCAGCGCGCCCTCTGGGAACATTCAGTACTTC. V and J are TRBV29-1 and TRBJ2-4, with no clear D. CDR3 length: 11 residues. Trimming shortened V by 7 bases and J by 7 bases, and 11 bases separated the two germline ends. Germline loops: CDR1 SQVTM, CDR2 ANQGSEA.

This chain uses TRBV29-1 with TRBJ2-4; no clear D. This CDR3 comprises 14 residues. CDR1 SQVTM and CDR2 ANQGSEA come from the germline V gene. V was trimmed by 3 bases and J by 5 bases, leaving 14 bases between them. The CDR3 reads CSVERDLLENIQYF. The CDR3, as DNA: TGCAGCGTTGAGCGCGATCTATTGGAAAACATTCAGTACTTC. Filled out from reference TRBV29-1 and TRBJ2-4, the complete variable domain reads SAVISQKPSRDICQRGTSLTIQCQVDSQVTMMFWYRQQPGQSLTLIATANQGSEATYESGFVIDKFPISRPNLTFSTLTVSNMSPEDSSIYLCSVERDLLENIQYFGAGTRLSVL.

The rearrangement uses TRBV6-1 and TRBJ2-5; 7 bases align to TRBD1. The germline V gene encodes CDR1 MNHNS and CDR2 SASEGT. This CDR3 has 15 amino acids. V was clipped by 2 bases and J by 2 bases; unmatched bases: 5. In DNA form, the CDR3 reads TGTGCCAGCAGTGAATTGCAGGGGGTACAAGAGACCCAGTACTTC. Its protein product is CASSELQGVQETQYF.

The rearrangement links TRBV9 to TRBJ2-7, with a tentative D call TRBD1 (6 bases). Looked up from germline, CDR1 is SGDLS and CDR2 is YYNGEE. The V and J ends lost 0 bases and 5 bases respectively, with 9 bases between them. The CDR3 sequence is 13 residues long. The chain's CDR3 is CASSVAGADEQYV. The CDR3 DNA follows: TGTGCCAGCAGCGTAGCAGGGGCTGACGAGCAGTACGTC.

This chain uses TRBV12-3 or TRBV12-4 with TRBJ1-1, with D possibly being TRBD1 (5 bases). The CDR3 has 14 residues. Trimming removed 6 bases from V and 9 bases from J, with 20 bases in between. CDR3 sequence (DNA): TGTGCCAGCAGGCCGCGGGGACCCGGGACCCAAGCTTTCTTT. Protein product: CASRPRGPGTQAFF.

The chain has TRBV29-1 and TRBJ2-4, with D perhaps TRBD1 or TRBD2 (5 bases each). The V gene lost 4 bases and the J gene lost 13 bases, with 17 bases spanning the gap. Germline V gene data show CDR1 as SQVTM and CDR2 as ANQGSEA. This CDR3 has 12 residues. The DNA for the CDR3 is TGCAGCGTTGGCCAAGCCGGGGACGCACAGTACTTC. Its protein is CSVGQAGDAQYF.

This clonotype was observed a handful of times. The genes are TRBV18 and TRBJ2-1; TRBD1 aligns across 8 bases. CDR1 is KGHSH, CDR2 LQKENI, per germline. The CDR3 sequence is 15 residues long. V lost 2 bases, J lost 7 bases, and 7 bases stayed unmatched. DNA for the CDR3: TGTGCCAGCTCACCAAGACAGGGGAGGCCGAATGAGCAGTTCTTC. It is translated as CASSPRQGRPNEQFF.

This clonotype appeared a few times. This sequence joins TRBV29-1 and TRBJ1-4; weak D call: TRBD1 (6 bases). V was cut by 6 bases and J by 5 bases, with 16 bases left in between. Germline CDR1 SQVTM, CDR2 ANQGSEA. The CDR3 totals 14 residues. This CDR3 is CSVQRGYANEKLFF. In DNA, the CDR3 is TGCAGCGTCCAGAGGGGGTACGCAAATGAAAAACTGTTTTTT. Complete variable domain (other parts from reference TRBV29-1 and TRBJ1-4): SAVISQKPSRDICQRGTSLTIQCQVDSQVTMMFWYRQQPGQSLTLIATANQGSEATYESGFVIDKFPISRPNLTFSTLTVSNMSPEDSSIYLCSVQRGYANEKLFFGSGTQLSVL.

The table lists this clonotype with a few counts. CDR3 coding DNA: TGTGCCAGCACCGGTACAGGGACCAAACTGTTTTTT. Amino acid sequence: CASTGTGTKLFF. J is TRBJ1-4 and V is TRBV12-3 or TRBV12-4; D is possibly TRBD1 (6 bases). The CDR3 spans 12 residues. Trimming cost V 7 bases and J 11 bases, with 14 bases left between them.

This chain links TRBV14 with TRBJ1-2; TRBD1 agrees at 7 bases. The CDR3 totals 14 residues. Germline V gene data show CDR1 as SGHDN and CDR2 as FVKESK. The J segment lost 8 bases and the V segment lost 6 bases, leaving 12 bases of the junction unmatched. CDR3 loop: CASRLTGTVVGYTF. The CDR3 region has the DNA TGTGCCAGCAGACTTACCGGGACAGTCGTGGGCTACACCTTC.

The chain carries TRBV6-4 and TRBJ1-2; TRBD1 might be the D (5 bases). The CDR3 extends over 14 amino acids. Looked up from germline, CDR1 is MRHNA and CDR2 is SNTAGT. Deletions cut 3 bases from V and 4 bases from J, with 12 bases between. The CDR3 here is CASSDNPQGYGYTF. CDR3 DNA sequence: TGTGCCAGCAGTGATAACCCCCAGGGCTATGGCTACACCTTC.

In this sample, this clonotype turned up many times. The CDR3 protein is CASSLDRGGGSGYTF. CDR3 nucleotide sequence: TGTGCCAGCAGCTTAGATCGAGGGGGAGGATCGGGCTACACCTTC. The chain uses TRBV7-2 and TRBJ1-2; TRBD1 might be the D (6 bases). The germline V and J ends were trimmed by 1 base and 8 bases, with 17 bases remaining between them. There are 15 residues in the CDR3. CDR1 SGHTA and CDR2 FQGNSA come from the germline V gene. Full variable domain (remainder filled in from reference TRBV7-2 and TRBJ1-2): GAGVSQSPSNKVTEKGKDVELRCDPISGHTALYWYRQSLGQGLEFLIYFQGNSAPDKSGLPSDRFSAERTGGSVSTLTIQRTQQEDSAVYLCASSLDRGGGSGYTFGSGTRLTVV.

This clonotype has a handful of counts. This sequence joins TRBV30 and TRBJ1-6; D is undetermined. Trimming cost V 3 bases and J 13 bases, with 13 bases left between them. CDR1 and CDR2 from the germline V gene are GTSNPN and SVGIG (reference sequence). CDR3 length: 12 residues. The DNA for the CDR3 is TGTGCCTGGAGCGATAACAACCTCCCCCTCCACTTT. It translates to CAWSDNNLPLHF.

This clonotype occurred a few times. The chain employs TRBV6-1 and TRBJ2-7, with a possible D match to TRBD2 (5 bases). CDR3 length: 12 residues. Germline lookup yields CDR1 MNHNS and CDR2 SASEGT. Between the trimmed V and J ends, which lost 6 bases and 7 bases, there was a span of 13 bases. CDR3: CASRLVDEEQYF. The CDR3 DNA follows: TGTGCCAGCAGACTAGTCGATGAGGAGCAGTACTTC.

This clonotype came up once. This chain links TRBV27 with TRBJ2-2; D remains ambiguous. The V gene lost 6 bases and the J gene lost 1 base, with 3 bases spanning the gap. The CDR3 has 12 residues. Germline lookup yields CDR1 MNHEY and CDR2 SMNVEV (reference sequence). CDR3 DNA: TGTGCCAGCAGGAGGAACACCGGGGAGCTGTTTTTT. This encodes CASRRNTGELFF.